This is a list of T cell receptor beta chains from one sample in a study of spatial heterogeneity in lung cancer. TCRdb itself ran the 5' RACE reads through MiXCR, one entry per CDR3 protein. Among over 14,000 distinct CDR3 sequences listed, roughly 7.7% were seen once. The starting material was PBMCs, obtained at surgery. The receptors were sampled from a female donor with early-stage non-small cell lung cancer. The CDR3 runs from the conserved cysteine through the conserved F or W. Each record gives: CDR3 DNA, CDR3 protein, D gene, V gene, J gene, clone size. D genes are given only for firm matches. Only some rows state a clone size, as once, few, many or a class for expanded clones.

DNA: TGTGCCAGCAGTGGAAGAGGATCCCTCCACTTT
CDR3: CASSGRGSLHF
D: .
V: TRBV2
J: TRBJ1-6
size: .

DNA: TGCGCCAGCAGCCGGCAGGGGACCTACGAGCAGTACTTC
CDR3: CASSRQGTYEQYF
D: .
V: TRBV5-1
J: TRBJ2-7
size: medium-sized

DNA: TGTGCCAGCAGTTTGTTCTCTCGGAGGTTCTACGAGCAGTACTTC
CDR3: CASSLFSRRFYEQYF
D: .
V: TRBV28
J: TRBJ2-7
size: many

DNA: TGTGCCAGCAGCTTAATGCTAGCGGGAGGAGAGACCCAGTACTTC
CDR3: CASSLMLAGGETQYF
D: TRBD2
V: TRBV7-9
J: TRBJ2-5
size: many

DNA: TGTGCCAGCAGCCAAGATCTCGTCTGGCAGGGGAACACTGAAGCTTTCTTT
CDR3: CASSQDLVWQGNTEAFF
D: .
V: TRBV14
J: TRBJ1-1
size: many

DNA: TGTGCCAGCAGCGTAGAAGGCGGGGAGCTGTTTTTT
CDR3: CASSVEGGELFF
D: .
V: TRBV9
J: TRBJ2-2
size: few

DNA: TGTGCCAGTAGTATAGATTTCGACAGTAGCAATCAGCCCCAGCATTTT
CDR3: CASSIDFDSSNQPQHF
D: .
V: TRBV19
J: TRBJ1-5
size: many

DNA: TGTGCCAGCCTTGAAGGGGCGAACACCGGGGAGCTGTTTTTT
CDR3: CASLEGANTGELFF
D: .
V: TRBV7-2
J: TRBJ2-2
size: many

DNA: TGTGCCAGCAGTGAAAACAGCCACGAGCAGTACTTC
CDR3: CASSENSHEQYF
D: .
V: TRBV2
J: TRBJ2-7
size: .

DNA: TGTGCCAGCAGTGGGACAGGGAGCTCCTACGAGCAGTACTTC
CDR3: CASSGTGSSYEQYF
D: TRBD1
V: TRBV2
J: TRBJ2-7
size: many

DNA: TGTGCCAGCAGTCCAGGGTTCGTCTCTGGGGCCAACGTCCTGACTTTC
CDR3: CASSPGFVSGANVLTF
D: .
V: TRBV25-1
J: TRBJ2-6
size: many

DNA: TGTGCCAGCAGCGAAGCGTTTAGCTCCTACAATGAGCAGTTCTTC
CDR3: CASSEAFSSYNEQFF
D: .
V: TRBV7-9
J: TRBJ2-1
size: many

DNA: TGTGCCAGTACGGGGCGGGAGGCCTACAATGAGCAGTTCTTC
CDR3: CASTGREAYNEQFF
D: TRBD2
V: TRBV19
J: TRBJ2-1
size: many

DNA: TGTGCCAGCAGTTCGGGACAGGAAGATGAAGCTTTCTTT
CDR3: CASSSGQEDEAFF
D: TRBD1
V: TRBV27
J: TRBJ1-1
size: many

DNA: TGTGCCATCAGTCAAACAGGGCCATTCTATGGCTACACCTTC
CDR3: CAISQTGPFYGYTF
D: .
V: TRBV10-3
J: TRBJ1-2
size: many

DNA: TGCGCCAGCAGCTTGGCGCGTCGACCGGACACTGAAGCTTTCTTT
CDR3: CASSLARRPDTEAFF
D: .
V: TRBV5-1
J: TRBJ1-1
size: .

DNA: TGTGCCAGCAGTCCACGTGTGGGCACCGCGATGGGGTACAAACCCTACGAGCAGTACTTC
CDR3: CASSPRVGTAMGYKPYEQYF
D: .
V: TRBV6-2/TRBV6-3
J: TRBJ2-7
size: many

DNA: TGTGCCAGCAGCTTACAAGGCGGGTACACTGAAGCTTTCTTT
CDR3: CASSLQGGYTEAFF
D: .
V: TRBV7-9
J: TRBJ1-1
size: many

DNA: TGTGCCAGCAGTCGTACAGGGTACGGCAATCAGCCCCAGCATTTT
CDR3: CASSRTGYGNQPQHF
D: .
V: TRBV6-5
J: TRBJ1-5
size: .

DNA: TGTGCCAGCAGTTTACCGGGACAGGGGGCGGTTGAAGCTTTCTTT
CDR3: CASSLPGQGAVEAFF
D: TRBD1
V: TRBV28
J: TRBJ1-1
size: many

DNA: TGTGCCAGCAGCTTAGGGGGACAGGGATCCGGAACTGAAGCTTTCTTT
CDR3: CASSLGGQGSGTEAFF
D: TRBD1
V: TRBV11-2
J: TRBJ1-1
size: .

DNA: TGTGCCAGCAGTGAAGACGCGGGAGAAATCTACAATGAGCAGTTCTTC
CDR3: CASSEDAGEIYNEQFF
D: TRBD2
V: TRBV2
J: TRBJ2-1
size: many

DNA: TGTGCCAGCAGCCAAGTCCACTTTGTCACCGGGGAGCTGTTTTTT
CDR3: CASSQVHFVTGELFF
D: .
V: TRBV14
J: TRBJ2-2
size: medium-sized

DNA: TGTGCCAGCCTACCCTTACAGGGGCTCCAACCTAACTATGGCTACACCTTC
CDR3: CASLPLQGLQPNYGYTF
D: TRBD1
V: TRBV6-1
J: TRBJ1-2
size: many

DNA: TGTGCCAGCAGCCACGGACTAGCGGCCTACGAGCAGTACTTC
CDR3: CASSHGLAAYEQYF
D: TRBD2
V: TRBV7-2
J: TRBJ2-7
size: many

DNA: TGTGCCAGCCTGGGGGGCTGGTCTGGGGCCAACGTCCTGACTTTC
CDR3: CASLGGWSGANVLTF
D: .
V: TRBV6-6
J: TRBJ2-6
size: many

DNA: TGTGCCAGCACCTCCCCCCCCCACGAGCAGTACTTC
CDR3: CASTSPPHEQYF
D: .
V: TRBV12-3/TRBV12-4
J: TRBJ2-7
size: .

DNA: TGTGCCAGCAGCCACAGCTATGGCTACACCTTC
CDR3: CASSHSYGYTF
D: .
V: TRBV7-9
J: TRBJ1-2
size: many

DNA: TGTGCCAGCAGTTTAGTCACAGTGAACACTGAAGCTTTCTTT
CDR3: CASSLVTVNTEAFF
D: .
V: TRBV12-3/TRBV12-4
J: TRBJ1-1
size: many

DNA: TGTGCCAGCGGGACAGGGACGAGGTACCAAGAGACCCAGTACTTC
CDR3: CASGTGTRYQETQYF
D: TRBD1
V: TRBV2
J: TRBJ2-5
size: many

DNA: TGTGCCTGGATGGAAACGGGGGTACAAGAGACCCAGTACTTC
CDR3: CAWMETGVQETQYF
D: .
V: TRBV30
J: TRBJ2-5
size: medium-sized

DNA: TGCATGCCGACAGGACGGGATGAAAAACTGTTTTTT
CDR3: CMPTGRDEKLFF
D: .
V: TRBV20-1
J: TRBJ1-4
size: .

DNA: TGTGCCAGCAGCCAACCAAGCGGGCTAGCGGGAGATAACACCGGGGAGCTGTTTTTT
CDR3: CASSQPSGLAGDNTGELFF
D: TRBD2
V: TRBV4-2
J: TRBJ2-2
size: many

DNA: TGTGCCAGCAGCCAAAGGGGAGCCAAAAACATTCAGTACTTC
CDR3: CASSQRGAKNIQYF
D: .
V: TRBV3-1
J: TRBJ2-4
size: .

DNA: TGTGCCAGCAGTACCAGGGGGGAGAATACTGAAGCTTTCTTT
CDR3: CASSTRGENTEAFF
D: TRBD1
V: TRBV12-3/TRBV12-4
J: TRBJ1-1
size: many

DNA: TGTGCCAGCACCCCGTATCAGCCCCAGCATTTT
CDR3: CASTPYQPQHF
D: .
V: TRBV6-6
J: TRBJ1-5
size: many

DNA: TGTGCCACCAGTGCCTATGGGACAGGCATCAATCAGCCCCAGCATTTT
CDR3: CATSAYGTGINQPQHF
D: TRBD1
V: TRBV24-1
J: TRBJ1-5
size: few

DNA: TGCGCCAGCAGCTTGGATGGGGACAGCCGCACAGATACGCAGTATTTT
CDR3: CASSLDGDSRTDTQYF
D: TRBD1
V: TRBV5-1
J: TRBJ2-3
size: many

DNA: TGTGCCACCAGTGATTCCACAGGAAACACCATATATTTT
CDR3: CATSDSTGNTIYF
D: .
V: TRBV24-1
J: TRBJ1-3
size: .

DNA: TGCGCCAGCAGCCGGTCCCCCTTGGAAAGGGGCAATGAGCAGTTCTTC
CDR3: CASSRSPLERGNEQFF
D: .
V: TRBV4-1
J: TRBJ2-1
size: .

DNA: TGTGCCAGCAGCCCGGACGTAGCCAAAAACATTCAGTACTTC
CDR3: CASSPDVAKNIQYF
D: .
V: TRBV12-3/TRBV12-4
J: TRBJ2-4
size: few

DNA: TGTGCCATCAGTGAGAAGGAGGTAGCGGGAGGCACAGATACGCAGTATTTT
CDR3: CAISEKEVAGGTDTQYF
D: TRBD2
V: TRBV10-3
J: TRBJ2-3
size: many

DNA: TGTGCCAGCAGGGAGGGGTCCTATAATTCACCCCTCCACTTT
CDR3: CASREGSYNSPLHF
D: .
V: TRBV2
J: TRBJ1-6
size: many

DNA: TGTGCAAGTCGCTTATTAGCGAGGGAGGGTGAAAAACTGTTTTTT
CDR3: CASRLLAREGEKLFF
D: .
V: TRBV12-2
J: TRBJ1-4
size: .

DNA: TGTGCCAGCTCACGTCTACTAGCGGGAGAAGGCGAGCAGTACTTC
CDR3: CASSRLLAGEGEQYF
D: TRBD2
V: TRBV18
J: TRBJ2-7
size: once

DNA: TGTGCCAGCAGCCAAGACCTGGGACAGCTACTCCGGTTT
CDR3: CASSQDLGQLLRF
D: TRBD1
V: TRBV4-2
J: TRBJ1-3
size: .

DNA: TGTGCCAGCAGTTACACCCTGGGACAGCTAAATCAGCCCCAGCATTTT
CDR3: CASSYTLGQLNQPQHF
D: TRBD1
V: TRBV28
J: TRBJ1-5
size: few

DNA: TGCAGTGCCCCGACAGGGTCATTCAATTCACCCCTCCACTTT
CDR3: CSAPTGSFNSPLHF
D: TRBD1
V: TRBV20-1
J: TRBJ1-6
size: many

DNA: TGTGCCAGCAGAAATAGCGGGGGGCCTCAAGAGACCCAGTACTTC
CDR3: CASRNSGGPQETQYF
D: TRBD2
V: TRBV27
J: TRBJ2-5
size: many

DNA: TGTGCCAGCATCCAGGTGGAGCCTGCTAATGAAAAACTGTTTTTT
CDR3: CASIQVEPANEKLFF
D: .
V: TRBV6-4
J: TRBJ1-4
size: .

DNA: TGTGCCAGCAGCCAAGAAGGCAGGGAGAGGGTAGGGACTGAAGCTTTCTTT
CDR3: CASSQEGRERVGTEAFF
D: .
V: TRBV4-2
J: TRBJ1-1
size: many

DNA: TGTGCCAGCAGTTTGGATGGGGTGACCTACGAGCAGTACTTC
CDR3: CASSLDGVTYEQYF
D: .
V: TRBV28
J: TRBJ2-7
size: many

DNA: TGCAGCGCAAAGACGGGCAGAGGTGGCAATGAGCAGTTCTTC
CDR3: CSAKTGRGGNEQFF
D: .
V: TRBV29-1
J: TRBJ2-1
size: many